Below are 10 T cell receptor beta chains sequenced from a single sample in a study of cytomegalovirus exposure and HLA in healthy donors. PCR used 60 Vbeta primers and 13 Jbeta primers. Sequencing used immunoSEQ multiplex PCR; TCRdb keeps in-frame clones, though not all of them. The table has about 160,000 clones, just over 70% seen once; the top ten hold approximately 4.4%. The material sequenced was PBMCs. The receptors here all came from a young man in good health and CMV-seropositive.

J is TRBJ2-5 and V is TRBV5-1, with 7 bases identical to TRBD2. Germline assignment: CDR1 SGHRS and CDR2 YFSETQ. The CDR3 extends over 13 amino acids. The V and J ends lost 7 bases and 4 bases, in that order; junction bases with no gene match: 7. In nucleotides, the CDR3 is TGCGCCAGCGGAACAACGGGGGGAGAGACCCAGTACTTC. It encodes CASGTTGGETQYF.

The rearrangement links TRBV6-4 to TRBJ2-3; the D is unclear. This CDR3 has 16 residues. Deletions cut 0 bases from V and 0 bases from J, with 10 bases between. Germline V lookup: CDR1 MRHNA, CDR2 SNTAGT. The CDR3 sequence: CASSDSRGSSTDTQYF. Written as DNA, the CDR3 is TGTGCCAGCAGTGACTCCAGAGGATCTAGCACAGATACGCAGTATTTT.

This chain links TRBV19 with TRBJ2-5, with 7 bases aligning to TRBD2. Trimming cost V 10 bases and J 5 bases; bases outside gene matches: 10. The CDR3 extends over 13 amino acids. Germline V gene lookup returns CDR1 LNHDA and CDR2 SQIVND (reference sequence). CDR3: CAIHWREWETQYF. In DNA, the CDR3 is TGTGCCATCCACTGGCGGGAGTGGGAGACCCAGTACTTC.

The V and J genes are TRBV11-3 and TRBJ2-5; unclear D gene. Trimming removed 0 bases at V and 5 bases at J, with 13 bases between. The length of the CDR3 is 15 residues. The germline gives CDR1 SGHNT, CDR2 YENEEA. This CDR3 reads CASSLEETLWETQYF. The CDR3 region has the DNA TGTGCCAGCAGCTTAGAGGAGACCCTCTGGGAGACCCAGTACTTC.

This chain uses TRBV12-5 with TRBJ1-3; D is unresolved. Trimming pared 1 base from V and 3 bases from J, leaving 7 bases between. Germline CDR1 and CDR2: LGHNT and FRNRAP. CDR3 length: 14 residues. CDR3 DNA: TGTGCTAGTGGTTTGGGGCCGTTTGGAAACACCATATATTTT. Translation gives CASGLGPFGNTIYF.

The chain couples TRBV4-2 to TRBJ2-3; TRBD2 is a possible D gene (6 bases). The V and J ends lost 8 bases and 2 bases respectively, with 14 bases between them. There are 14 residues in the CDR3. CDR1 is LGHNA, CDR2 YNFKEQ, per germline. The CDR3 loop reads CASRRWGDTDTQYF. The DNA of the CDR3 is TGTGCCAGCCGTCGATGGGGGGACACAGATACGCAGTATTTT.

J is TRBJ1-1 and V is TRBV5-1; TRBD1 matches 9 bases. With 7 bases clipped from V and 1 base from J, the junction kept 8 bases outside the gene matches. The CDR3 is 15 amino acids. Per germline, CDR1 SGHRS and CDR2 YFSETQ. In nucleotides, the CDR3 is TGCGCCAGCCAAAACAGGGGGCAGGGGAACACTGAAGCTTTCTTT. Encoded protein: CASQNRGQGNTEAFF.

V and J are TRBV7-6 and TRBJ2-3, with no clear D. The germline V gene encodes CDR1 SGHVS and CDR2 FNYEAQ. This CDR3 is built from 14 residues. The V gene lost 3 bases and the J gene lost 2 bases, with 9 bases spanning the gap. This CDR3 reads CASSFEIFTDTQYF. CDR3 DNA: TGTGCCAGCAGCTTTGAGATCTTCACAGATACGCAGTATTTT.

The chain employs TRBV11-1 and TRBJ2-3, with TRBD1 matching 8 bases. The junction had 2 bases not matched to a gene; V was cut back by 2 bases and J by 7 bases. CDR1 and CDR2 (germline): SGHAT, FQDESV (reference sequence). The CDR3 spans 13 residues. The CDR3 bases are TGTGCCAGCAGCTTACAGGGGGCGTATACGCAGTATTTT. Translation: CASSLQGAYTQYF.

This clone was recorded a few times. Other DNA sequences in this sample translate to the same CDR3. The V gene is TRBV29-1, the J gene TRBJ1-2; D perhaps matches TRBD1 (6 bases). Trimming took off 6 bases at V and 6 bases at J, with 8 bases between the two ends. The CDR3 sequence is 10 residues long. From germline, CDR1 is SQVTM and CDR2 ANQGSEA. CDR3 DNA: TGCAGCGTGGACAGTGATGGCTACACCTTC. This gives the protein CSVDSDGYTF.